Presented here are 18 T cell receptor beta chains from one specimen sequenced in a study of OX40 agonist ivuxolimab in advanced cancers. Method: immunoSEQ multiplex PCR; TCRdb's copy keeps in-frame clones and lacks some. The sample carries 65,000 to 80,000 clones, around 80% recorded once. The sample consisted of CD4+ or CD8+ T cells sorted from blood, taken in a trial of the OX40 agonist ivuxolimab. The origin of the receptors is an adult with an advanced solid tumor such as melanoma, head and neck, liver or kidney cancer.

This clone was found once. This chain's CDR3 is CASSTRDRVPEKLFF. DNA for the CDR3: TGTGCCAGCAGCACCCGGGACAGGGTCCCCGAAAAACTGTTTTTT. The chain uses TRBV7-9 and TRBJ1-4; 9 nucleotides agree with TRBD1. V lost 5 bases and J lost 8; bases outside the gene matches: 9. CDR1 and CDR2 (germline): SEHNR, FQNEAQ (reference sequence). This CDR3 comprises 15 residues.

This chain connects TRBV28 to TRBJ1-3; 8 nucleotides agree with TRBD1. With V trimmed by 6 bases and J by 0 bases, 10 bases remained unmatched. In germline, CDR1 is MDHEN, CDR2 SYDVKM. CDR3 length: 17 amino acids. CDR3 nucleotide sequence: TGTGCCAGCAGGAGAAGGACAGGGAGCAACTCTGGAAACACCATATATTTT. Translated, it gives CASRRRTGSNSGNTIYF.

This clone has just one count. The rearrangement joins TRBV11-3 to TRBJ2-1; 8 bases line up with TRBD1. The germline CDR1 and CDR2 sequences are SGHNT and YENEEA. Trimming removed 4 bases from V and 9 bases from J; junction bases left unmatched: 5. CDR3 length: 13 amino acids. The CDR3 loop is CASSYRTGSEQFF. Here the CDR3 DNA reads TGTGCCAGCAGCTACAGGACAGGGAGTGAGCAGTTCTTC.

This chain connects TRBV2 to TRBJ2-5, with 7 bases that match TRBD1. V lost 6 bases to trimming and J lost 2 bases; unmatched junction nucleotides: 3. This CDR3 spans 13 amino acids. Germline V gives CDR1 SNHLY, CDR2 FYNNEI. This CDR3 reads CASRTGWQETQYF. The CDR3 bases are TGTGCCAGCAGGACAGGGTGGCAAGAGACCCAGTACTTC.

V gene TRBV9 combines with J gene TRBJ2-7, with 12 bases fitting TRBD1. V lost 1 base to trimming and J lost 5 bases; unmatched junction nucleotides: 7. Germline assignment: CDR1 SGDLS and CDR2 YYNGEE. The CDR3 spans 16 residues. The CDR3 DNA sequence: TGTGCCAGCAGCGTAAGGGAAGGGACAGGGGGCGACGAGCAGTACTTC. Its translation: CASSVREGTGGDEQYF.

The J gene is TRBJ2-7, the V gene TRBV5-1, with 15 positions matching TRBD2. The CDR3 covers 16 residues. Germline V gene sequence: CDR1 SGHRS, CDR2 YFSETQ. V lost 4 bases, J lost 0 bases, and 2 bases stayed unmatched. The CDR3 loop is CASSAGLAGGSYEQYF. In DNA, the CDR3 is TGCGCCAGCAGCGCGGGACTAGCGGGGGGCTCCTACGAGCAGTACTTC.

The gene calls are TRBV5-4 and TRBJ2-1; the match to TRBD1 covers 7 bases. The CDR3 totals 14 residues. Germline CDR1 and CDR2: SGHNT and YYREEE (reference sequence). V trimming: 0 bases; J trimming: 9 bases; junction bases outside the gene matches: 6. The CDR3 sequence: CASSLVRGRGEQFF. The CDR3 DNA reads TGTGCCAGCAGCTTGGTAAGGGGGCGCGGTGAGCAGTTCTTC. Based on the CDR3 plus reference TRBV5-4 and TRBJ2-1, the full variable domain is ETGVTQSPTHLIKTRGQQVTLRCSSQSGHNTVSWYQQALGQGPQFIFQYYREEENGRGNFPPRFSGLQFPNYSSELNVNALELDDSALYLCASSLVRGRGEQFFGPGTRLTVL.

V usage is TRBV5-4 and J usage is TRBJ2-6, with D unresolved. The CDR3 runs 15 residues. Germline CDR1 and CDR2: SGHNT and YYREEE (reference sequence). Trimming took off 0 bases at V and 0 bases at J, with 4 bases between the two ends. This CDR3 reads CASSLAGSGANVLTF. The CDR3 DNA is TGTGCCAGCAGCTTGGCGGGCTCTGGGGCCAACGTCCTGACTTTC. The variable domain in full, completed from reference TRBV5-4 and TRBJ2-6, reads ETGVTQSPTHLIKTRGQQVTLRCSSQSGHNTVSWYQQALGQGPQFIFQYYREEENGRGNFPPRFSGLQFPNYSSELNVNALELDDSALYLCASSLAGSGANVLTFGAGSRLTVL.

The chain is built from TRBV19 and TRBJ1-1; TRBD1 aligns across 9 bases. The junction had 5 bases not matched to a gene; V was cut back by 5 bases and J by 1 base. The CDR3 is 15 residues long. Per germline, CDR1 LNHDA and CDR2 SQIVND (reference sequence). CDR3 in amino acids: CASSSAGQGNTEAFF. CDR3 DNA sequence: TGTGCCAGTAGTTCAGCGGGACAGGGGAACACTGAAGCTTTCTTT. Together with reference TRBV19 and TRBJ1-1, the CDR3 gives the full variable domain: DGGITQSPKYLFRKEGQNVTLSCEQNLNHDAMYWYRQDPGQGLRLIYYSQIVNDFQKGDIAEGYSVSREKKESFPLTVTSAQKNPTAFYLCASSSAGQGNTEAFFGQGTRLTVV.

The chain couples TRBV11-2 to TRBJ2-3, with 11 bases fitting TRBD2. Germline assignment: CDR1 SGHAT and CDR2 FQNNGV. The CDR3 loop spans 19 amino acids. With 1 base clipped from V and 2 bases from J, the junction kept 11 bases outside the gene matches. The CDR3 bases are TGTGCCAGCAGCTTAGTAGGACTAGCGGGCCCCGGCTTCACAGATACGCAGTATTTT. Protein: CASSLVGLAGPGFTDTQYF.

The J gene is TRBJ2-5, the V gene TRBV15; maybe TRBD2 (5 bases). The germline CDR1 and CDR2 sequences are LNHNV and YYDKDF (reference sequence). Trimming shortened V by 7 bases and J by 1 base, and 13 bases separated the two germline ends. This CDR3 is built from 14 residues. CDR3 DNA sequence: TGTGCCACCAAAGGGAGCGGATCCCAAGAGACCCAGTACTTC. The encoded protein is CATKGSGSQETQYF.

V usage is TRBV27 and J usage is TRBJ2-1; TRBD2 aligns across 8 bases. Germline V CDR1 and CDR2: MNHEY, SMNVEV (reference sequence). Trimming removed 3 bases from V and 5 bases from J; junction bases left unmatched: 9. The CDR3 is 16 residues long. In nucleotides, the CDR3 is TGTGCCAGCAGTTTCAGAGGACTAGCAAGAGACAATGAGCAGTTCTTC. It encodes CASSFRGLARDNEQFF.

This rearrangement joins TRBV5-4 to TRBJ2-1; 11 bases match TRBD2. Germline lookup yields CDR1 SGHNT and CDR2 YYREEE (reference sequence). CDR3 length: 15 residues. V shed 0 bases and J 6 bases; nucleotides not matched to a gene: 2. In DNA form, the CDR3 reads TGTGCCAGCAGCTTGGGGCTAGCGGGGGGCAATGAGCAGTTCTTC. It yields the protein CASSLGLAGGNEQFF.

The table lists this clone with a count of one. The rearrangement joins TRBV7-9 to TRBJ1-2, with TRBD1 identical over 7 bases. CDR1 is SEHNR, CDR2 FQNEAQ, per germline (reference sequence). The CDR3 covers 15 residues. V trimming: 5 bases; J trimming: 8 bases; junction bases outside the gene matches: 14. The CDR3: CASSPFPSGGVGYTF. CDR3 DNA: TGTGCCAGCAGCCCTTTTCCCTCAGGGGGTGTCGGCTACACCTTC. Filled out from reference TRBV7-9 and TRBJ1-2, the complete variable domain reads DTGVSQNPRHKITKRGQNVTFRCDPISEHNRLYWYRQTLGQGPEFLTYFQNEAQLEKSRLLSDRFSAERPKGSFSTLEIQRTEQGDSAMYLCASSPFPSGGVGYTFGSGTRLTVV.

The CDR3, as DNA: TGTGCCAGCAGTTCGCCGGGACTAGCGGGGGGTTACGAGCAGTACTTC. Protein sequence: CASSSPGLAGGYEQYF. The chain combines TRBV28 with TRBJ2-7, with 15 nucleotides matching TRBD2. The CDR3 contains 16 residues. The junction had 5 bases not matched to a gene; V was cut back by 4 bases and J by 4 bases. CDR1 MDHEN and CDR2 SYDVKM come from the germline V gene.

V gene TRBV6-1 combines with J gene TRBJ1-5, with D possibly TRBD1 on 6 matching bases. Germline V gene lookup returns CDR1 MNHNS and CDR2 SASEGT. The CDR3 has 15 residues. V lost 2 bases to trimming and J lost 7 bases, with 15 bases between them. The CDR3 bases are TGTGCCAGCAGTGAAAACCCCCAGGGGACCCAGCCCCAGCATTTT. Translated, it gives CASSENPQGTQPQHF.

This clone appeared a single time. The gene calls are TRBV10-3 and TRBJ2-1; 7 bases are shared with TRBD1. Per germline, CDR1 ENHRY and CDR2 SYGVKD. Trimming removed 10 bases from V and 5 bases from J; junction bases left unmatched: 11. The CDR3 sequence is 14 residues long. As DNA, the CDR3 is TGTGCCACTTTACAGGGACAGTCGAACAATGAGCAGTTCTTC. Its protein is CATLQGQSNNEQFF.

This rearrangement joins TRBV18 to TRBJ2-7; D perhaps matches TRBD2 (5 bases). The CDR3 covers 14 residues. Trimming shortened V by 2 bases and J by 2 bases, and 10 bases separated the two germline ends. CDR1 is KGHSH, CDR2 LQKENI, per germline. This CDR3 is CASSPIARAYEQYF. DNA of the CDR3: TGTGCCAGCTCACCAATAGCGAGAGCCTACGAGCAGTACTTC.